These T cell receptor beta chains were read from a single sample in a study of glioma-infiltrating T cells after dendritic cell vaccination. TCRdb keeps only in-frame clones here, not all; method: immunoSEQ multiplex PCR. The sample records 100,000 or so clones, around 80% being singletons. The source was blood, collected after dendritic cell vaccination. These receptors originate from a human donor with glioblastoma. Each CDR3 is given with its conserved first and last residue. A D gene is named only where the DNA matches it firmly. A row's size may be missing; if present it is once, few, many or a size class.

NA	TRBD1	TRBV11-1	TRBJ1-4	CASSMDRTKEKLFF	TGTGCCAGCAGCATGGACAGGACCAAAGAAAAACTGTTTTTT
NA	NA	TRBV20-1	TRBJ2-1	CSATMASEQFF	TGCAGTGCAACTATGGCGAGCGAGCAGTTCTTC
NA	TRBD1	TRBV7-9	TRBJ2-6	CASREWAQGAGPGANVLTF	TGTGCCAGCAGGGAGTGGGCACAGGGGGCAGGACCTGGGGCCAACGTCCTGACTTTC
NA	NA	TRBV9	TRBJ2-7	CASSPGSAASSYEQYF	TGTGCCAGCAGCCCCGGTAGCGCCGCAAGCTCCTACGAGCAGTACTTC
once	NA	TRBV6-5	TRBJ1-2	CASSRDQRIADNTF	TGTGCCAGCAGTAGAGATCAACGGATCGCCGACAACACCTTC
NA	TRBD2	TRBV19	TRBJ2-7	CASRKQLAGAYEQYF	TGTGCCAGTAGAAAACAACTAGCGGGAGCCTACGAGCAGTACTTC
NA	NA	TRBV5-1	TRBJ1-2	CASTPPTGNYGYTF	TGCGCCAGCACACCTCCAACAGGAAACTATGGCTACACCTTC
NA	TRBD1	TRBV5-1	TRBJ1-4	CASSSGQGDEKLFF	TGCGCCAGCAGCTCGGGACAGGGCGATGAAAAACTGTTTTTT
few	NA	TRBV2	TRBJ1-3	CASSDLGQGGNTIYF	TGTGCCAGCAGTGACTTAGGGCAGGGTGGAAACACCATATATTTT
NA	NA	TRBV19	TRBJ2-1	CASSPPPFRGSVNEQFF	TGTGCCAGTAGTCCGCCCCCGTTTCGGGGAAGTGTCAATGAGCAGTTCTTC
NA	NA	TRBV4-1	TRBJ2-3	CASSLRLRTDTQYF	TGCGCCAGCAGCTTGCGACTACGCACAGATACGCAGTATTTT
NA	TRBD1	TRBV30	TRBJ1-1	CAWADLDRGGGAFF	TGTGCCTGGGCAGACCTGGACAGGGGAGGGGGTGCTTTCTTT
NA	NA	TRBV30	TRBJ1-5	CAWSSGGDQPQHF	TGTGCCTGGAGTAGCGGGGGGGATCAGCCCCAGCATTTT
NA	NA	TRBV7-3	TRBJ2-1	CASSLDGGHNEQFF	TGTGCCAGCAGCTTAGATGGAGGCCACAATGAGCAGTTCTTC
NA	NA	TRBV6-5	TRBJ1-2	CASSTRGAGDYGYTF	TGTGCCAGCAGTACCAGGGGCGCGGGTGACTATGGCTACACCTTC
NA	NA	TRBV28	TRBJ2-7	CASSLPGPPYPHYEQYF	TGTGCCAGCAGTTTGCCAGGGCCGCCTTATCCCCACTACGAGCAGTACTTC
NA	TRBD2	TRBV30	TRBJ2-1	CAWRGRGEHEQFF	TGTGCCTGGAGAGGCCGGGGGGAACACGAGCAGTTCTTC
few	NA	TRBV5-1	TRBJ2-3	CASSEGVKGTDTQYF	TGCGCCAGCAGTGAGGGCGTGAAAGGGACAGATACGCAGTATTTT
NA	NA	TRBV15	TRBJ2-2	CATSRDHSRGPGELFF	TGTGCCACCAGCAGAGACCACAGTAGAGGGCCCGGGGAGCTGTTTTTT
NA	NA	TRBV30	TRBJ1-2	CAWSLSYRGENYGYTF	TGTGCCTGGAGTCTAAGTTATCGGGGAGAGAACTATGGCTACACCTTC
NA	NA	TRBV15	TRBJ1-5	CATSRALNQPQHF	TGTGCCACCAGCAGAGCCCTCAATCAGCCCCAGCATTTT
once	TRBD1	TRBV7-9	TRBJ1-1	CASSPGTGVTEAFF	TGTGCCAGCAGCCCCGGGACAGGGGTCACTGAAGCTTTCTTT
NA	NA	TRBV29-1	TRBJ1-1	CSVEGRLKTEAFF	TGCAGCGTTGAAGGGCGGTTGAAGACTGAAGCTTTCTTT
NA	TRBD1	TRBV2	TRBJ2-3	CATSTGQLDTQYF	TGTGCCACATCGACAGGGCAGTTGGATACGCAGTATTTT
NA	NA	TRBV5-1	TRBJ2-2	CASSFGLQNTGELFF	TGCGCCAGCAGCTTTGGACTTCAAAACACCGGGGAGCTGTTTTTT
NA	TRBD1	TRBV5-1	TRBJ2-7	CASSLEGQGARKQYF	TGCGCCAGCAGCTTGGAAGGACAGGGGGCTAGGAAGCAGTACTTC
NA	TRBD2	TRBV6-5	TRBJ2-7	CASSYSGGFEQYF	TGTGCCAGCAGTTACTCCGGGGGGTTCGAGCAGTACTTC
NA	NA	TRBV18	TRBJ1-1	CASSLRTGGTEAFF	TGTGCCAGCTCACTACGGACGGGGGGCACTGAAGCTTTCTTT
NA	NA	TRBV7-9	TRBJ2-3	CASSLAGYGDTQYF	TGTGCCAGCAGCTTAGCCGGGTACGGCGATACGCAGTATTTT
NA	TRBD2	TRBV4-1	TRBJ2-1	CASSRAGERNEQFF	TGCGCCAGCAGCCGGGCGGGAGAACGGAATGAGCAGTTCTTC
NA	TRBD1	TRBV2	TRBJ1-3	CASSEVRGTGFSGNTIYF	TGTGCCAGCAGTGAAGTGAGAGGGACAGGGTTCTCTGGAAACACCATATATTTT
NA	NA	TRBV14	TRBJ2-2	CASMRGNTGELFF	TGTGCCAGCATGCGAGGGAACACCGGGGAGCTGTTTTTT
NA	TRBD1	TRBV5-8	TRBJ2-7	CASSLKHRDRGREQYF	TGTGCCAGCAGCTTAAAACACCGGGACAGGGGGCGCGAGCAGTACTTC
few	NA	TRBV7-2	TRBJ1-4	CASSPGQRAVWNEKLFF	TGTGCCAGCAGCCCCGGACAGCGAGCGGTGTGGAATGAAAAACTGTTTTTT
NA	TRBD1	TRBV5-8	TRBJ1-6	CASSPGQGYNSPLHF	TGTGCCAGCAGCCCGGGACAGGGCTATAATTCACCCCTCCACTTT
NA	NA	TRBV5-1	TRBJ1-3	CASSLGAGTISFSGNTIYF	TGCGCCAGCAGCTTGGGGGCAGGAACCATCTCTTTCTCTGGAAACACCATATATTTT
NA	NA	TRBV5-1	TRBJ2-2	CASSLDSSNTGELFF	TGCGCCAGCAGCTTGGACAGTTCGAACACCGGGGAGCTGTTTTTT
NA	TRBD1	TRBV5-1	TRBJ2-1	CASSFGQGGYNEQFF	TGCGCCAGCAGCTTTGGACAGGGGGGTTACAATGAGCAGTTCTTC
NA	NA	TRBV2	TRBJ2-1	CASSEPPAYNEQFF	TGTGCCAGCAGTGAACCCCCAGCCTACAATGAGCAGTTCTTC
NA	NA	TRBV9	TRBJ2-3	CASSSRGAWRDTQYF	TGTGCCAGCAGCTCCCGCGGAGCTTGGAGAGATACGCAGTATTTT